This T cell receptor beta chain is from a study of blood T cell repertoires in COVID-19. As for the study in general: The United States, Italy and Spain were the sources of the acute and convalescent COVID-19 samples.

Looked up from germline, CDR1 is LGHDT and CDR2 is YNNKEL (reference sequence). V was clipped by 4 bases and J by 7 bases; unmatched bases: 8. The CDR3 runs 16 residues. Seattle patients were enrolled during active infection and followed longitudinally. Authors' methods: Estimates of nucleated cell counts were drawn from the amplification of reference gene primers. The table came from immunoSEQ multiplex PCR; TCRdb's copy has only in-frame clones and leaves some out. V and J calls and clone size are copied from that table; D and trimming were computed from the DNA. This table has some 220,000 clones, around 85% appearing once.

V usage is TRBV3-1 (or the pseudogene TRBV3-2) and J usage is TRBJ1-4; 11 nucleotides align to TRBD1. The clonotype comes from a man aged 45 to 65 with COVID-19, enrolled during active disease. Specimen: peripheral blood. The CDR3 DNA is TGTGCCAGCAGCCCTAGCAAGGGACAGGGGGTTGAAAAACTGTTTTTT. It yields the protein CASSPSKGQGVEKLFF.